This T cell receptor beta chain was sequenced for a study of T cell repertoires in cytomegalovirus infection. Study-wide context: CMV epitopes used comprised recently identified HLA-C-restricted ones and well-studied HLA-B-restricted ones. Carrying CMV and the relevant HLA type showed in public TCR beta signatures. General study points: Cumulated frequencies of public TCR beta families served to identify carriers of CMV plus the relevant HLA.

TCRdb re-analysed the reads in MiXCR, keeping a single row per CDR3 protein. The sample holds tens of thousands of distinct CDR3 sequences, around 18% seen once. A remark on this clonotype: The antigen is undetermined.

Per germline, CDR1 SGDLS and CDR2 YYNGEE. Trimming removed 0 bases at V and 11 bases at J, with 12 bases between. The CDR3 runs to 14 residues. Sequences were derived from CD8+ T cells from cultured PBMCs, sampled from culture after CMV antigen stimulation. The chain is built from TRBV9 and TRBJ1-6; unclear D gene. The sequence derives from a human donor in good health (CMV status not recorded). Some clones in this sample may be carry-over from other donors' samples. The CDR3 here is CASSVGEPSAPLHF. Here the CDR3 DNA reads TGTGCCAGCAGCGTAGGGGAGCCCTCGGCACCCCTCCACTTT.